The 3 T cell receptor beta chains below all came from one sample that was sequenced in a study of blood T cell repertoires in COVID-19. TCRdb keeps only in-frame clones here, not all; method: immunoSEQ multiplex PCR. The table has roughly 290,000 clones, around 90% seen once. The sequencing sample was made of PBMCs or T cells enriched from blood (not recorded which). These receptors came from a woman between 18 and 29 years old with acute COVID-19.

This chain joins TRBV5-1 and TRBJ1-2; 7 nucleotides agree with TRBD1. Germline V gene sequence: CDR1 SGHRS, CDR2 YFSETQ. There are 15 residues in the CDR3. Trimming took 1 base from V and 4 from J; bases not matched to a gene: 7. The CDR3 loop is CASSLRQGDPYGYTF. CDR3 nucleotides: TGCGCCAGCAGCTTGCGACAGGGAGACCCCTATGGCTACACCTTC.

This clone occurred once. The chain carries TRBV19 and TRBJ1-5; D is unclear. The CDR3 has 14 amino acids. The ends were cut back, 7 bases at V and 2 bases at J, with 12 bases in the middle. Germline V CDR1 and CDR2: LNHDA, SQIVND (reference sequence). CDR3 sequence (DNA): TGTGCCAGTACCAGGATTAGCGGCAATCAGCCCCAGCATTTT. It specifies CASTRISGNQPQHF.

The chain recombines TRBV7-8 with TRBJ2-7; a possible D gene is TRBD1 (5 bases). Germline CDR1 SGHVS, CDR2 FQNEAQ. The CDR3 is 14 residues long. V dropped 1 base and J dropped 4 bases, with 11 bases sitting between them. The CDR3 sequence is CASSLVPQGYEQYF. For the CDR3, the DNA is TGTGCCAGCAGCTTAGTACCTCAGGGTTACGAGCAGTACTTC.